This T cell receptor beta chain was obtained from a study of blood T cell repertoires in COVID-19. With respect to this clone: Other DNA sequences from this sample encode an identical CDR3 as well.

Clones were read by immunoSEQ multiplex PCR, and TCRdb kept only the in-frame ones, dropping some. The data hold 160,000 or so clones, with 75% to 80% observed a single time. The trim removed 4 bases at V and 4 bases at J, leaving 5 bases unmatched. CDR1 and CDR2 (germline): SGHRS, YFSETQ. The CDR3 sequence is 14 residues long. The V and J genes are TRBV5-1 and TRBJ1-1; 9 nucleotides line up with TRBD1. The receptor comes from a woman older than 75 with acute or convalescent COVID-19. The sample was peripheral blood. The CDR3 sequence: CASSPGQGRTEAFF. DNA for the CDR3: TGCGCCAGCAGCCCAGGACAGGGGCGCACTGAAGCTTTCTTT.